Presented here are 25 T cell receptor beta chains from one specimen sequenced in a study of T cells after posttransplantation cyclophosphamide. Busulfan-fludarabine conditioning, marrow transplant, and cyclophosphamide on days +3 and +4 were administered. The method was immunoSEQ multiplex PCR; TCRdb's version includes in-frame clones alone and lacks a portion of them. The repertoire consists of over 10,000 clones, none detected only once. Sequenced here: PBMCs, sampled after allogeneic stem cell transplant with posttransplant cyclophosphamide. The receptors stem from a female patient in her thirties or forties who received an allogeneic stem cell transplant from an unrelated donor, was CMV-positive, and had acute GVHD only. Among the T cells, some may be from the graft donor.

J is TRBJ2-3 and V is TRBV29-1; 8 bases are a match to TRBD2. This CDR3 spans 13 amino acids. From germline, CDR1 is SQVTM and CDR2 ANQGSEA. V lost 8 bases to trimming and J lost 2 bases; unmatched junction nucleotides: 6. As DNA, the CDR3 is TGCAGCCGTCGAGCGGGGGCCACAGATACGCAGTATTTT. Protein: CSRRAGATDTQYF.

This clone was seen many times. The genes are TRBV7-6 and TRBJ1-6; the D gene is possibly TRBD1 (6 bases). The germline V and J ends were trimmed by 6 bases and 9 bases, with 21 bases remaining between them. Germline V CDR1 and CDR2: SGHVS, FNYEAQ. This CDR3 contains 16 residues. The CDR3 reads CASSRSIGRGPSPLHF. In DNA, the CDR3 is TGTGCCAGCAGTCGCTCTATTGGCAGGGGACCTTCACCCCTCCACTTT.

The table lists this clone with a few counts. The chain carries TRBV28 and TRBJ2-7; 15 bases map to TRBD2. V dropped 4 bases and J dropped 2; count of bases not matched to a gene: 9. The germline V gene encodes CDR1 MDHEN and CDR2 SYDVKM. CDR3 length: 18 amino acids. The CDR3 DNA sequence: TGTGCCAGCAGTTCCTGGACTAGCGGGAGGGCAAGGACCTACGAGCAGTACTTC. Encoded protein: CASSSWTSGRARTYEQYF. Drawing the rest from reference TRBV28 and TRBJ2-7, the complete variable domain is DVKVTQSSRYLVKRTGEKVFLECVQDMDHENMFWYRQDPGLGLRLIYFSYDVKMKEKGDIPEGYSVSREKKERFSLILESASTNQTSMYLCASSSWTSGRARTYEQYFGPGTRLTVT.

This clone came up a few times. The gene calls are TRBV7-8 and TRBJ2-7; TRBD2 matches at 7 bases. Germline CDR1 and CDR2: SGHVS and FQNEAQ. This CDR3 comprises 17 residues. Trimming took 8 bases from V and 0 from J; bases not matched to a gene: 16. The CDR3 DNA reads as TGTGCCAGCCCCCCTCCGGGAACGGGAGGATTCTCCTACGAGCAGTACTTC. Protein product: CASPPPGTGGFSYEQYF.

The V gene is TRBV9, the J gene TRBJ1-3, with no clear D. The CDR3 spans 13 residues. CDR1 and CDR2 from the germline V gene are SGDLS and YYNGEE. Trimming pared 7 bases from V and 0 bases from J, leaving 8 bases between. CDR3 amino acids: CASATDSGNTIYF. Here the CDR3 DNA reads TGTGCCAGCGCCACAGACTCTGGAAACACCATATATTTT.

In this sample, this clone turned up a few times. The CDR3 region has the DNA TGTGCCAGCAGCTTTGGCGCGGGAGGGTACAATGAGCAGTTCTTC. Translating it yields CASSFGAGGYNEQFF. V and J are TRBV7-3 and TRBJ2-1; TRBD2 agrees at 9 bases. Germline lookup yields CDR1 SGHTA and CDR2 FQGTGA. This CDR3 is 15 amino acids long. Germline trimming cut 3 bases from V and 4 bases from J; bases unmatched to any gene: 4.

This clone was observed at least ten times. J is TRBJ1-4 and V is TRBV28, with TRBD1 as a possible D gene (6 bases). Germline-derived CDR1 and CDR2 are MDHEN and SYDVKM. CDR3 size: 15 residues. The V gene lost 4 bases and the J gene lost 4 bases, with 13 bases spanning the gap. The DNA for the CDR3 is TGTGCCAGCAGTTCGAAATACAGGGATAATGAAAAACTGTTTTTT. The encoded protein is CASSSKYRDNEKLFF.

In this sample, this clone turned up a few times. The chain employs TRBV5-1 and TRBJ2-1, with TRBD1 matching over 8 bases. J gave up 4 bases and V 5 bases, and 8 bases lay outside the gene matches. Germline CDR1 and CDR2: SGHRS and YFSETQ. The length of the CDR3 is 15 residues. CDR3 sequence reads: CASRAPGQAYNEQFF. CDR3 DNA sequence: TGCGCCAGCAGGGCGCCGGGACAGGCTTACAATGAGCAGTTCTTC.

This clone was detected a few times. The gene calls are TRBV6-5 and TRBJ1-3; a possible D gene is TRBD1 (5 bases). Germline CDR1 is MNHEY and CDR2 is SVGAGI. This CDR3 comprises 15 residues. V lost 3 bases and J 0 bases, leaving 9 bases between the germline ends. The CDR3 bases are TGTGCCAGCAGTTATGGACACCGCTCTGGAAACACCATATATTTT. Encoded protein: CASSYGHRSGNTIYF.

There are many counts of this clone. The rearrangement uses TRBV29-1 and TRBJ2-3, with D possibly being TRBD1 (6 bases). Germline CDR1 SQVTM, CDR2 ANQGSEA. V was pared by 6 bases and J by 8 bases, with 9 bases between. This CDR3 has 10 amino acids. CDR3 DNA: TGCAGCGTGGACAGCCGTACGCAGTATTTT. Translated, it gives CSVDSRTQYF.

This clone was counted at least ten times. The chain has TRBV5-1 and TRBJ2-3, with TRBD2 matching over 9 bases. V trimming: 0 bases; J trimming: 4 bases; junction bases outside the gene matches: 9. This CDR3 is 17 amino acids long. Per germline, CDR1 SGHRS and CDR2 YFSETQ. CDR3 amino acids: CASSLAVAGDSADTQYF. The CDR3 bases are TGCGCCAGCAGCTTGGCGGTAGCGGGAGATAGTGCAGATACGCAGTATTTT.

The rearrangement uses TRBV7-9 and TRBJ2-7; weak D call: TRBD1 (5 bases). The V and J ends lost 1 base and 0 bases respectively, with 10 bases between them. The length of the CDR3 is 15 residues. CDR1 is SEHNR and CDR2 is FQNEAQ in the germline V gene (reference sequence). The CDR3 nucleotides read TGTGCCAGCAGCTTAGGCTTGGGGCCCTCCTACGAGCAGTACTTC. Amino acids: CASSLGLGPSYEQYF.

This clone qualifies as medium-sized. The genes are TRBV18 and TRBJ2-7, with D tentatively TRBD2 (6 bases). The V gene's germline CDR1 is KGHSH and CDR2 LQKENI. The V gene lost 0 bases and the J gene lost 1 base, with 19 bases spanning the gap. The CDR3 has 18 amino acids. In nucleotides, the CDR3 is TGTGCCAGCTCACCACCAGTTTATCTGGGAGGAAGGTCCTACGAGCAGTACTTC. Protein: CASSPPVYLGGRSYEQYF.

This clone was counted at least ten times. This chain links TRBV7-2 with TRBJ2-4, with 11 bases identical to TRBD1. The CDR3 is 15 amino acids. J was trimmed by 8 bases and V by 6 bases; bases with no gene match: 9. Germline-derived CDR1 and CDR2 are SGHTA and FQGNSA. The CDR3 protein is CASSLRDRGRDIQYF. The CDR3 DNA follows: TGTGCCAGCAGTCTTAGGGACAGGGGGAGGGACATTCAGTACTTC. Variable domain in full (rest from reference TRBV7-2 and TRBJ2-4): GAGVSQSPSNKVTEKGKDVELRCDPISGHTALYWYRQSLGQGLEFLIYFQGNSAPDKSGLPSDRFSAERTGGSVSTLTIQRTQQEDSAVYLCASSLRDRGRDIQYFGAGTRLSVL.

The table lists this clone with many counts. The chain carries TRBV6-6 and TRBJ2-7, with TRBD1 matching over 7 bases. The length of the CDR3 is 15 residues. Germline V lookup: CDR1 MNHNY, CDR2 SVGAGI (reference sequence). J was trimmed by 0 bases and V by 2 bases; bases with no gene match: 4. CDR3 sequence: CASSYRTGVSYEQYF. The CDR3 DNA reads as TGTGCCAGCAGTTACCGGACAGGCGTCTCCTACGAGCAGTACTTC.

This clone was seen only a few times. The chain uses TRBV7-2 and TRBJ2-3, with 9 bases fitting TRBD2. CDR1 and CDR2 from the germline V gene are SGHTA and FQGNSA. The CDR3 covers 16 residues. V shed 5 bases, J shed 8 bases, and the junction held 14 bases outside the gene matches. The CDR3 protein is CASSPQPAGGTGTQYF. The DNA of the CDR3 is TGTGCCAGCAGCCCGCAACCAGCGGGGGGCACGGGTACGCAGTATTTT.

This clone was counted ten times or more. This sequence joins TRBV6-5 and TRBJ1-4; 9 positions match TRBD1. The length of the CDR3 is 15 residues. V was clipped by 6 bases and J by 8 bases; unmatched bases: 10. Germline V CDR1 and CDR2: MNHEY, SVGAGI. The CDR3: CASRTLQGAREKLFF. CDR3 sequence (DNA): TGTGCCAGCAGAACACTACAGGGGGCACGGGAAAAACTGTTTTTT.

This clone was seen at least ten times. The gene calls are TRBV19 and TRBJ2-1, with 8 nucleotides matching TRBD1. This CDR3 is 15 amino acids long. Germline V gene sequence: CDR1 LNHDA, CDR2 SQIVND (reference sequence). The J segment lost 5 bases and the V segment lost 2 bases, leaving 5 bases of the junction unmatched. The CDR3 DNA follows: TGTGCCAGTAGTATAAGGCAGGGGGCACACAATGAGCAGTTCTTC. This translates into CASSIRQGAHNEQFF. The variable domain in full, with the rest retrieved from reference TRBV19 and TRBJ2-1, is DGGITQSPKYLFRKEGQNVTLSCEQNLNHDAMYWYRQDPGQGLRLIYYSQIVNDFQKGDIAEGYSVSREKKESFPLTVTSAQKNPTAFYLCASSIRQGAHNEQFFGPGTRLTVL.

Ten or more counts support this clone. The rearrangement uses TRBV5-1 and TRBJ1-1; D gene uncertain. The CDR3 loop spans 15 amino acids. Germline lookup yields CDR1 SGHRS and CDR2 YFSETQ. Trimming cost V 1 base and J 7 bases, with 17 bases left between them. Written as DNA, the CDR3 is TGCGCCAGCAGCTTGACGATCGTGGGGAGTGATGAAGCTTTCTTT. This codes for CASSLTIVGSDEAFF.

This clone came up many times. The J gene is TRBJ2-5, the V gene TRBV5-1, with TRBD2 identical over 8 bases. The CDR3 is made up of 14 amino acids. V trimming: 4 bases; J trimming: 6 bases; junction bases outside the gene matches: 8. Germline CDR1 and CDR2: SGHRS and YFSETQ. Here the CDR3 DNA reads TGCGCCAGCAGCCCTGTAGCGGGGCACAAGACCCAGTACTTC. Translating gives CASSPVAGHKTQYF.

This clone was picked up many times. CDR3 protein: CASIAWQGGSETQYF. CDR3 DNA: TGTGCCAGCATAGCCTGGCAGGGAGGTTCAGAGACCCAGTACTTC. The V gene is TRBV2, the J gene TRBJ2-5; weak D call: TRBD2 (6 bases). Trimming stripped 7 bases from V and 4 bases from J, with 19 bases between. The CDR3 runs 15 residues. Germline V gene data show CDR1 as SNHLY and CDR2 as FYNNEI.

The V and J genes are TRBV5-1 and TRBJ2-5, with TRBD1 matching over 11 bases. The CDR3 contains 17 residues. The J segment lost 4 bases and the V segment lost 4 bases, leaving 12 bases of the junction unmatched. Germline V gene lookup returns CDR1 SGHRS and CDR2 YFSETQ. This CDR3 reads CASSPARTGGSGETQYF. CDR3 DNA sequence: TGCGCCAGCAGCCCGGCCCGGACAGGGGGCTCAGGAGAGACCCAGTACTTC.

This clone has at least ten counts. This chain joins TRBV28 and TRBJ2-1; 14 bases match TRBD2. Per the germline V gene, CDR1 is MDHEN and CDR2 is SYDVKM. V dropped 2 bases and J dropped 7; count of bases not matched to a gene: 1. The CDR3 sequence is 15 residues long. CDR3 sequence (DNA): TGTGCCAGCAGTTTACGACTAGCGGGAGGGAATGAGCAGTTCTTC. Its protein is CASSLRLAGGNEQFF. The whole variable domain, remainder taken from reference TRBV28 and TRBJ2-1, is DVKVTQSSRYLVKRTGEKVFLECVQDMDHENMFWYRQDPGLGLRLIYFSYDVKMKEKGDIPEGYSVSREKKERFSLILESASTNQTSMYLCASSLRLAGGNEQFFGPGTRLTVL.

This clone has only a few counts. V and J are TRBV9 and TRBJ2-1; D remains unclear. V was pared by 0 bases and J by 4 bases, with 14 bases between. The CDR3 loop spans 16 amino acids. Germline-derived CDR1 and CDR2 are SGDLS and YYNGEE. The CDR3 DNA reads as TGTGCCAGCAGCGTAGAGGTAGCTAAATTATACAATGAGCAGTTCTTC. Protein: CASSVEVAKLYNEQFF. The full variable domain, rest sourced from reference TRBV9 and TRBJ2-1, is DSGVTQTPKHLITATGQRVTLRCSPRSGDLSVYWYQQSLDQGLQFLIQYYNGEERAKGNILERFSAQQFPDLHSELNLSSLELGDSALYFCASSVEVAKLYNEQFFGPGTRLTVL.

This clone has only a few counts. The chain links TRBV6-1 to TRBJ2-7; 8 bases fit TRBD1. The V segment lost 4 bases and the J segment 2 bases; nucleotides outside the gene matches: 4. Germline assignment: CDR1 MNHNS and CDR2 SASEGT. The CDR3 length is 14 residues. The DNA of the CDR3 is TGTGCCAGCAGTGTGGACAGGGTCCCCTACGAGCAGTACGTC. It specifies CASSVDRVPYEQYV.